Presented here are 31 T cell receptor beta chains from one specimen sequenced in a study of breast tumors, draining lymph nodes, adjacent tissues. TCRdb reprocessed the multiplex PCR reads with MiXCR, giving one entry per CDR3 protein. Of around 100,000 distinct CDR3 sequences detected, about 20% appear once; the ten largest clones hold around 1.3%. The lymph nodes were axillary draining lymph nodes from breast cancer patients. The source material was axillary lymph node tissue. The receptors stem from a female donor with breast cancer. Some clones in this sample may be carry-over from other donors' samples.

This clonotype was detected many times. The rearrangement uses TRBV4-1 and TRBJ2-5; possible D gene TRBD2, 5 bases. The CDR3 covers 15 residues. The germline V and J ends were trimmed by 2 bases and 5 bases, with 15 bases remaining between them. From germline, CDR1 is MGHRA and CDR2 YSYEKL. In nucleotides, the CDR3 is TGCGCCAGCAGCCAATTTGGACTGCCGGAGGAGACCCAGTACTTC. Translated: CASSQFGLPEETQYF.

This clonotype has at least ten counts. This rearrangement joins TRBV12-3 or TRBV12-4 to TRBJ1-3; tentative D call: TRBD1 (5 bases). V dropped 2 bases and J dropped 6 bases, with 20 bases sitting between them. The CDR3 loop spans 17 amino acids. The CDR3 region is CASSLRAGRTDKNTIYF. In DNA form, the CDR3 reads TGTGCCAGCAGTTTAAGGGCGGGGCGAACCGATAAAAACACCATATATTTT.

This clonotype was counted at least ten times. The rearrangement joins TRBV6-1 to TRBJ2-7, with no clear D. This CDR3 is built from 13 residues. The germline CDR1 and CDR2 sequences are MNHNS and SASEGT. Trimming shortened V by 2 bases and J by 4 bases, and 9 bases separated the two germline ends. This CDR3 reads CASSESLGYEQYF. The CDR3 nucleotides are TGTGCCAGCAGTGAATCTTTAGGGTACGAGCAGTACTTC.

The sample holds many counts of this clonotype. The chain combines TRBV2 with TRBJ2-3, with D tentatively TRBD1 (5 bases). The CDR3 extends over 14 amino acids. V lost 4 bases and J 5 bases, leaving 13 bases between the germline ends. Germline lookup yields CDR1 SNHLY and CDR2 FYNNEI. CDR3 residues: CASSGQGGGDTQYF. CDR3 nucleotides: TGTGCCAGCAGTGGTCAGGGTGGCGGAGATACGCAGTATTTT.

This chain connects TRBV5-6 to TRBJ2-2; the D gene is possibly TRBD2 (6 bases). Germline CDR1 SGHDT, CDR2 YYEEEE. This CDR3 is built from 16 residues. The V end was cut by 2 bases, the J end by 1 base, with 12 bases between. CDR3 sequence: CASSLGGAWNTGELFF. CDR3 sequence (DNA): TGTGCCAGCAGCTTAGGAGGGGCTTGGAACACCGGGGAGCTGTTTTTT.

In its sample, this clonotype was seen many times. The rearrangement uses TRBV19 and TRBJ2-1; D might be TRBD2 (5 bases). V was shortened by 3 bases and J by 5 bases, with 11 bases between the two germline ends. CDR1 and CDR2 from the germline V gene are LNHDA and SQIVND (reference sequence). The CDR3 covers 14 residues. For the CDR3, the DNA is TGTGCCAGTAGTATTCGGGGTCGGGACAATGAGCAGTTCTTC. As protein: CASSIRGRDNEQFF.

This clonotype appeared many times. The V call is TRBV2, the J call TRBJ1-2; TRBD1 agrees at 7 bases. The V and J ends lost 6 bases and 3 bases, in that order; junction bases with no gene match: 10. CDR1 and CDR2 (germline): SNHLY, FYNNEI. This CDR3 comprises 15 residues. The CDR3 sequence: CASRGDSTLHYGYTF. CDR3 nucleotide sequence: TGTGCCAGCAGGGGGGACAGCACGCTCCACTATGGCTACACCTTC.

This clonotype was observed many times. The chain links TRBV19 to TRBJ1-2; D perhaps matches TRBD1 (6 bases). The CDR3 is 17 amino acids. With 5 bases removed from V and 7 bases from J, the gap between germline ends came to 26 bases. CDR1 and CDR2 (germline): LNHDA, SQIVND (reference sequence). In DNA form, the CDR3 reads TGTGCCAGTAGTCCCTCAGGGGCTCAAGAGGGGACTGTTGGCTACACCTTC. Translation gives CASSPSGAQEGTVGYTF.

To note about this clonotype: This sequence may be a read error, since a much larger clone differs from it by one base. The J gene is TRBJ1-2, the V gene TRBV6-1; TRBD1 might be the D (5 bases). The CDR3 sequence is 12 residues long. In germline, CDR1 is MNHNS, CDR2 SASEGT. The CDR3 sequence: CASFGGSYGYTF. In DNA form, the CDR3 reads TGCGCCAGCTTCGGGGGTTCTTATGGCTACACCTTC.

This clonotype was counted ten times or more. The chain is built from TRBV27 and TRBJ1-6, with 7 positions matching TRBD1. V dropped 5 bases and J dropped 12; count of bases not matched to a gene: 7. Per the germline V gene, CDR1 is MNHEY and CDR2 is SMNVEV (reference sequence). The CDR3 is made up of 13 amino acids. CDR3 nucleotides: TGTGCCAGCAGTGACAACAGGGGAAGACCCCTCCACTTT. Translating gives CASSDNRGRPLHF.

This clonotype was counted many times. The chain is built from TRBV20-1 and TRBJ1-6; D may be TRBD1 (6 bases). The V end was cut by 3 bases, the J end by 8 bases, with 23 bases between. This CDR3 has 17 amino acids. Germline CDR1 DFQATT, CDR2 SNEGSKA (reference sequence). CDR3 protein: CSARGSQGSPYYSPLHF. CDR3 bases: TGCAGTGCTAGGGGCTCACAGGGATCGCCCTACTATTCACCCCTCCACTTT.

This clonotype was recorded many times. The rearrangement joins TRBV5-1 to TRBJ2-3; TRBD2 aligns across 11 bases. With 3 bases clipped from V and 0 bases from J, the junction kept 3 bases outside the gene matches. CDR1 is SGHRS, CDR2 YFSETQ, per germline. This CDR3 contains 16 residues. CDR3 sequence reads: CASSSGLAVSTDTQYF. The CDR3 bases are TGCGCCAGCAGCTCGGGACTAGCGGTTAGCACAGATACGCAGTATTTT.

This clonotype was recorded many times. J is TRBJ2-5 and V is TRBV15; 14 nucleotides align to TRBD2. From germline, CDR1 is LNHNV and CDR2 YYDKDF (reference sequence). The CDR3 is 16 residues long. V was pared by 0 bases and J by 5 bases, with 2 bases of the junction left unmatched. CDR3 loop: CATSRETSGRGETQYF. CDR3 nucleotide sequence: TGTGCCACCAGCAGAGAGACTAGCGGGAGGGGGGAGACCCAGTACTTC.

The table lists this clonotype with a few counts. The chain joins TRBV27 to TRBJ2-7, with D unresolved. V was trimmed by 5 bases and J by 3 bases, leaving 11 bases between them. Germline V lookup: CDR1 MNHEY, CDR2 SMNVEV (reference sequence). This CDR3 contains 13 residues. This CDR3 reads CASSRQNFYEQYF. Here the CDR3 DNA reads TGTGCCAGCAGTCGGCAGAACTTCTACGAGCAGTACTTC.

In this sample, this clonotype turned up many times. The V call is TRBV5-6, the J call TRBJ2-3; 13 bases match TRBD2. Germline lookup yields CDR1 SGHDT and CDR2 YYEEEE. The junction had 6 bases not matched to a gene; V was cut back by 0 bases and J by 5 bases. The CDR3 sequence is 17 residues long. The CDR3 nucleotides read TGTGCCAGCAGCTTGGCTGGACTAGCGGGAGAGGGAGATACGCAGTATTTT. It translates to CASSLAGLAGEGDTQYF. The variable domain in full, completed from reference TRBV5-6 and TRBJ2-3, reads DAGVTQSPTHLIKTRGQQVTLRCSPKSGHDTVSWYQQALGQGPQFIFQYYEEEERQRGNFPDRFSGHQFPNYSSELNVNALLLGDSALYLCASSLAGLAGEGDTQYFGPGTRLTVL.

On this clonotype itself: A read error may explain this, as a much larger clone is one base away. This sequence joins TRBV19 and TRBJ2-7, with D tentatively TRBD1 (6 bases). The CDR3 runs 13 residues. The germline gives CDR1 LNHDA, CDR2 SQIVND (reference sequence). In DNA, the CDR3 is TGTGCCAGTAGTAAAAACAGGGCCTACGAGCAGTGCTTC. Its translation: CASSKNRAYEQCF. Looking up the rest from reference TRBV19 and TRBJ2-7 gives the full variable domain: DGGITQSPKYLFRKEGQNVTLSCEQNLNHDAMYWYRQDPGQGLRLIYYSQIVNDFQKGDIAEGYSVSREKKESFPLTVTSAQKNPTAFYLCASSKNRAYEQCFGPGTRLTVT.

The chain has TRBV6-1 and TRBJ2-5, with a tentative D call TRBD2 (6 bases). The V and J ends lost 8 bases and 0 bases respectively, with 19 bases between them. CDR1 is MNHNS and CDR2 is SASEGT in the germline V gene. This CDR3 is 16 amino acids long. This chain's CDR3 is CASDGQLGGYQETQYF. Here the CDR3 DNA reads TGTGCCAGCGATGGGCAACTTGGGGGGTACCAAGAGACCCAGTACTTC.

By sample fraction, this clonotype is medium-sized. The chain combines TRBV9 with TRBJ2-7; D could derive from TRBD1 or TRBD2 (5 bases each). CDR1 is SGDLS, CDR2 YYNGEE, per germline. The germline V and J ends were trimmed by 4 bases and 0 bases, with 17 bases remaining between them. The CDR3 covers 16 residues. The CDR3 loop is CASSPDSGTGSYEQYF. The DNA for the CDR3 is TGTGCCAGCAGCCCCGACAGTGGGACGGGCTCCTACGAGCAGTACTTC. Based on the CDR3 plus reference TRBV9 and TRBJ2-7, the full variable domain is DSGVTQTPKHLITATGQRVTLRCSPRSGDLSVYWYQQSLDQGLQFLIQYYNGEERAKGNILERFSAQQFPDLHSELNLSSLELGDSALYFCASSPDSGTGSYEQYFGPGTRLTVT.

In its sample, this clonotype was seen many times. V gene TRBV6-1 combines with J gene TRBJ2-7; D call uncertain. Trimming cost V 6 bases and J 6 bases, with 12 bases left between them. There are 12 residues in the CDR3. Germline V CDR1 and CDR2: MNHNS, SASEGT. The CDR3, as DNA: TGTGCCAGCAGCCAACCCTGGGGCGAGCAGTACTTC. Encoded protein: CASSQPWGEQYF.

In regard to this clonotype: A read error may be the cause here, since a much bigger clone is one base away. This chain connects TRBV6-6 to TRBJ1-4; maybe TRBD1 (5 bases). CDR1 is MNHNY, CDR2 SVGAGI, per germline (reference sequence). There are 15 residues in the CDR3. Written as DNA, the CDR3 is TGTGCCAGCAGTTACCCGACCGGGGGTGGTGAAAAACTGCTTTTT. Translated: CASSYPTGGGEKLLF.

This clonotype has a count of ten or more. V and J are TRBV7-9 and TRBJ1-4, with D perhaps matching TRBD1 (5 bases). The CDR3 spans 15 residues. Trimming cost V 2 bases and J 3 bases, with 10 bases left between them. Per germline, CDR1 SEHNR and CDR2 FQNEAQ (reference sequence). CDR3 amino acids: CASSLQGGANEKLFF. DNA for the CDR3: TGTGCCAGCAGCTTACAAGGAGGGGCTAATGAAAAACTGTTTTTT.

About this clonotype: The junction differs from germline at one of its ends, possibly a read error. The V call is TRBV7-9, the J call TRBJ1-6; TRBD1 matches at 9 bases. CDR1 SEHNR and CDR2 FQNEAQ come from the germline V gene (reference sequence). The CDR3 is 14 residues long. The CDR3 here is CASRGTGRRSPLHF. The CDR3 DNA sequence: TGTGCCAGCAGGGGGACAGGGAGGCGGTCACCCCTCCATTTT.

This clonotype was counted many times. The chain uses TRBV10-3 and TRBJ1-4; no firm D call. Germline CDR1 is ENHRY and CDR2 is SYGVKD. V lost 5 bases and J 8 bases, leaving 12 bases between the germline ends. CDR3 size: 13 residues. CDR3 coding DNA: TGTGCCATCAGTTCGGTTAACGGAGAAAAACTGTTTTTT. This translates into CAISSVNGEKLFF.

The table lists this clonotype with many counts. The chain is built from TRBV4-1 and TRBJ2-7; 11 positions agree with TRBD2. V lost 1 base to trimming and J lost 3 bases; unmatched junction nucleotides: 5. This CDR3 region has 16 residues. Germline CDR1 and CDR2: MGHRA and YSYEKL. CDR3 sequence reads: CASSQVASGRNYEQYF. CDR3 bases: TGCGCCAGCAGCCAAGTGGCTAGCGGGAGGAACTACGAGCAGTACTTC.

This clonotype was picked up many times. CDR3 in DNA: TGTGCCAGCAGCCCAGCGGTGGTGGGCACCGGGGAGCTGTTTTTT. Protein product: CASSPAVVGTGELFF. This chain links TRBV7-8 with TRBJ2-2; D may be TRBD2 (5 bases). V lost 5 bases and J lost 4, with 14 bases in between. Germline CDR1 SGHVS, CDR2 FQNEAQ. This CDR3 comprises 15 residues.

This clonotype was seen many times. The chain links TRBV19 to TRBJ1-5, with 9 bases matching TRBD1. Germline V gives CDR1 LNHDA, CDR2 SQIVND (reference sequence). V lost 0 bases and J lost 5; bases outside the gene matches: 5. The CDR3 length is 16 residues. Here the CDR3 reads CASSIDKDRGYQPQHF. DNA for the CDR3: TGTGCCAGTAGTATAGATAAGGACAGGGGATATCAGCCCCAGCATTTT.

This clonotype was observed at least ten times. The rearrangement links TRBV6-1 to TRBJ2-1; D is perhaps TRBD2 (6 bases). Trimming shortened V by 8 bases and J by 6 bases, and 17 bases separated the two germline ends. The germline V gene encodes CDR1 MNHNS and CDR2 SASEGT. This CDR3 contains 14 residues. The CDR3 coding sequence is TGTGCCAGCGAGGGGACTGATGGGGCCAATGAGCAGTTCTTC. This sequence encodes CASEGTDGANEQFF.

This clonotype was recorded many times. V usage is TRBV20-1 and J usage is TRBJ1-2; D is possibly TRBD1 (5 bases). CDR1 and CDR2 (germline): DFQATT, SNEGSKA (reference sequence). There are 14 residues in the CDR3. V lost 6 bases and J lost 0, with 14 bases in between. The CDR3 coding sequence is TGCAGTGCCAAGGCACAGGCAACTAACTATGGCTACACCTTC. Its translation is CSAKAQATNYGYTF.

The CDR3 loop is CASSQGHTEAFF. As DNA, the CDR3 is TGTGCCAGCAGCCAAGGACACACTGAAGCTTTCTTT. The chain links TRBV3-1 to TRBJ1-1; D is uncertain. The CDR3 sequence is 12 residues long. Germline CDR1 reads LGHDT; CDR2 reads YNNKEL (reference sequence). Trimming took off 1 base at V and 3 bases at J, with 3 bases between the two ends.

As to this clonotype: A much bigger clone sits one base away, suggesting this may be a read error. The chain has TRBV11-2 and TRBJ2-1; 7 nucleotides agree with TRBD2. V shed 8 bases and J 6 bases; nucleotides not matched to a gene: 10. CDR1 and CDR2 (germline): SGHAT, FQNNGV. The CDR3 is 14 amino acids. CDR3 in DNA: TGTGCCAGCGGGAACCGACTAGCTAGCAATGAGCAGTTCTTC. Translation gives CASGNRLASNEQFF.

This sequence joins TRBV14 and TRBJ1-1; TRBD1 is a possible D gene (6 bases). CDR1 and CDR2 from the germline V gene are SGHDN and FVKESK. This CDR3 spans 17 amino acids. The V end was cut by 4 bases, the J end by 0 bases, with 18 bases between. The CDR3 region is CASSRTGDTSLNTEAFF. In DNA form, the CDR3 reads TGTGCCAGCAGCCGAACGGGGGACACGAGCTTGAACACTGAAGCTTTCTTT.